The T cell receptor (beta chain) described here comes from a study of CD4 T cells in relation to SARS-CoV-2 and coronaviruses. Looking at the study overall: PBMCs were cultured with antigen for over 8 days before TCR beta sequencing.

Details on this clone: Antigen: not known.

Before the COVID-19 pandemic, during about 2010-2018, CD4+ T cells were taken from unexposed donors. After approximately 10 days of culture, CD4+ T cells were isolated. Cultures held two million PBMCs per well with approximately 9.8 IU/ml IL-2. The repertoire was sequenced with immunoSEQ multiplex PCR; TCRdb's copy has only in-frame clones and lacks some. This table has roughly 25,000 clones, 70% to 80% appearing once. The germline CDR1 and CDR2 sequences are MNHEY and SVGAGI. Trimming removed 4 bases from V and 3 bases from J, with 4 bases in between. This CDR3 is built from 11 residues. The receptor's source is a human donor in good health. Input material: CD4+ T cells from PBMCs, cultured in vitro. The rearrangement joins TRBV6-5 to TRBJ2-7; unclear D gene. In nucleotides, the CDR3 is TGTGCCAGCAGTTCGCACTACGAGCAGTACTTC. It specifies CASSSHYEQYF.